This passage covers 19 T cell receptor beta chains from one sample sequenced in a study of blood T cell repertoires in COVID-19 (dated by TCRdb to 2018 to 2021). Receptors were amplified or captured by the immunoSEQ multiplex PCR assay. This immuneACCESS table, as held by TCRdb, lists in-frame sequences with V and J called but not all clones. Of the missing ones, under half trace to an unresolved V gene in checked studies; the others have no known cause. The sample table lists under 70,000 clones, more than 75% of them with a count of one. About 6.8% of the sample rests with the top ten. Sequencing was carried out using peripheral blood. The receptors were gathered from a woman aged 60-75 years with COVID-19, enrolled during active disease.

The gene calls are TRBV19 and TRBJ1-6; D might be TRBD1 (6 bases). Germline CDR1 is LNHDA and CDR2 is SQIVND (reference sequence). The ends were cut back, 3 bases at V and 9 bases at J, with 12 bases in the middle. This CDR3 has 14 amino acids. The DNA of the CDR3 is TGTGCCAGTAGTATTCTAGTCAGGGGTTCACCCCTCCACTTT. This gives the protein CASSILVRGSPLHF.

The rearrangement joins TRBV10-3 to TRBJ2-3; 10 nucleotides line up with TRBD2. The J segment lost 2 bases and the V segment lost 7 bases, leaving 6 bases of the junction unmatched. Germline V lookup: CDR1 ENHRY, CDR2 SYGVKD. The CDR3 consists of 15 residues. The CDR3, as DNA: TGTGCCATCAAGGCAGGGACTAGCGTCACAGATACGCAGTATTTT. Protein sequence: CAIKAGTSVTDTQYF.

The V and J genes are TRBV6-2 or TRBV6-3 and TRBJ1-5, with D possibly TRBD1 on 6 matching bases. This CDR3 spans 14 amino acids. The germline V and J ends were trimmed by 5 bases and 4 bases, with 12 bases remaining between them. CDR1 is MNHEY and CDR2 is SVGEGT in the germline V gene. The CDR3 reads CASSQDRLNQPQHF. The CDR3 region has the DNA TGTGCCAGCAGTCAGGACAGACTTAATCAGCCCCAGCATTTT.

The rearrangement links TRBV15 to TRBJ2-3; D is unclear. This CDR3 has 14 amino acids. Germline CDR1 LNHNV, CDR2 YYDKDF (reference sequence). V was clipped by 1 base and J by 3 bases, with 8 bases between them. The CDR3 protein is CATSRAYSTDTQYF. The CDR3 bases are TGTGCCACCAGCAGAGCCTACAGTACAGATACGCAGTATTTT.

V and J are TRBV20-1 and TRBJ2-3, with 12 bases lining up with TRBD2. V lost 3 bases, J lost 5 bases, and 3 bases stayed unmatched. CDR1 is DFQATT, CDR2 SNEGSKA, per germline (reference sequence). The CDR3 runs 14 residues. The CDR3: CSASLLAGGDTQYF. DNA for the CDR3: TGCAGTGCTAGTTTACTAGCGGGAGGAGATACGCAGTATTTT.

The V and J genes are TRBV9 and TRBJ1-1; 7 positions match TRBD1. The CDR3 consists of 15 residues. Germline V gene data show CDR1 as SGDLS and CDR2 as YYNGEE. Trimming took 0 bases from V and 1 from J; bases not matched to a gene: 3. The chain's CDR3 is CASSVGQGQNTEAFF. The CDR3 DNA is TGTGCCAGCAGCGTAGGACAGGGCCAGAACACTGAAGCTTTCTTT.

The chain combines TRBV27 with TRBJ2-7; 15 positions agree with TRBD2. V lost 4 bases to trimming and J lost 2 bases; unmatched junction nucleotides: 9. The CDR3 spans 18 residues. Germline V CDR1 and CDR2: MNHEY, SMNVEV (reference sequence). In nucleotides, the CDR3 is TGTGCCAGCAGTTCCGGGACTAGCGGGAGGCCAGTAACCTACGAGCAGTACTTC. Translating gives CASSSGTSGRPVTYEQYF.

The V and J genes are TRBV27 and TRBJ1-2; 7 bases line up with TRBD1. Losses at the gene ends were 6 bases for V and 1 base for J; bases not matched to a gene: 5. CDR1 and CDR2 (germline): MNHEY, SMNVEV (reference sequence). The CDR3 consists of 14 residues. The CDR3 DNA follows: TGTGCCAGCAGAATGACAGGGAATAACTATGGCTACACCTTC. It yields the protein CASRMTGNNYGYTF.

This chain joins TRBV4-2 and TRBJ1-4; D is possibly TRBD1 (5 bases). Trimming left V 3 bases short and J 4 bases short, with 12 bases between. Germline assignment: CDR1 LGHNA and CDR2 YNFKEQ. This CDR3 region has 15 residues. CDR3 DNA: TGTGCCAGCAGCCACTTGACAGAGAGTAATGAAAAACTGTTTTTT. It codes for CASSHLTESNEKLFF.

The chain employs TRBV19 and TRBJ2-7, with 8 bases that match TRBD2. The CDR3 is made up of 14 amino acids. Germline CDR1 is LNHDA and CDR2 is SQIVND (reference sequence). V gave up 6 bases and J gave up 0 bases; unmatched junction bases: 4. For the CDR3, the DNA is TGTGCCAGTAGAAGTAGCGGGGCCTCCTACGAGCAGTACTTC. Its protein is CASRSSGASYEQYF.

This chain links TRBV9 with TRBJ2-1; D is ambiguous. The CDR3 totals 15 residues. V dropped 3 bases and J dropped 0 bases, with 10 bases sitting between them. Germline CDR1 is SGDLS and CDR2 is YYNGEE. CDR3: CASSGSAGSYNEQFF. CDR3 nucleotides: TGTGCCAGCAGCGGAAGCGCCGGCTCCTACAATGAGCAGTTCTTC.

The V and J genes are TRBV2 and TRBJ1-1, with D unresolved. This CDR3 is 11 amino acids long. CDR1 is SNHLY and CDR2 is FYNNEI in the germline V gene. V lost 4 bases to trimming and J lost 10 bases, with 10 bases between them. The CDR3 DNA is TGTGCCAGCAGTGTTCGAGGGAGAGCTTTCTTT. It is translated as CASSVRGRAFF.

V gene TRBV11-2 combines with J gene TRBJ2-5; 7 bases align to TRBD2. The CDR3 extends over 17 amino acids. The V gene end was trimmed by 1 base and the J gene end by 4 bases; junction bases not matched to a gene: 12. The V gene's germline CDR1 is SGHAT and CDR2 FQNNGV. The CDR3 reads CASSLVDGRMGRETQYF. The CDR3 DNA sequence: TGTGCCAGCAGCTTAGTGGACGGGAGGATGGGGCGAGAGACCCAGTACTTC.

The gene calls are TRBV2 and TRBJ1-2; D is ambiguous. The CDR3 is 11 amino acids. The germline V and J ends were trimmed by 9 bases and 4 bases, with 9 bases remaining between them. Per the germline V gene, CDR1 is SNHLY and CDR2 is FYNNEI. Here the CDR3 reads CARQVAYGYTF. DNA for the CDR3: TGTGCCAGGCAGGTCGCCTATGGCTACACCTTC.

V usage is TRBV4-2 and J usage is TRBJ1-5; 7 bases match TRBD1. Trimming cost V 0 bases and J 3 bases; bases outside gene matches: 11. Germline lookup yields CDR1 LGHNA and CDR2 YNFKEQ. The CDR3 is made up of 18 amino acids. CDR3 in amino acids: CASSQEFSTGAHNQPQHF. The CDR3 DNA sequence: TGTGCCAGCAGCCAAGAGTTTTCCACAGGGGCACACAATCAGCCCCAGCATTTT.

The rearrangement links TRBV1 to TRBJ2-1; the listed D gene, TRBD1, was not tested against the DNA. TRBV1 is described as a pseudogene. The CDR3 totals 17 residues. The CDR3 protein is CTSSQGDTSLGYNEQFF. The CDR3, as DNA: TGCACCAGCAGCCAAGGGGACACGAGCCTCGGATACAATGAGCAGTTCTTC.

The chain carries TRBV14 and TRBJ2-1; D is perhaps TRBD2 (5 bases). The ends were cut back, 5 bases at V and 4 bases at J, with 12 bases in the middle. Germline CDR1 reads SGHDN; CDR2 reads FVKESK. This CDR3 has 14 amino acids. CDR3 sequence reads: CASSSLGSYNEQFF. DNA of the CDR3: TGTGCCAGCAGCTCCTTGGGGAGTTACAATGAGCAGTTCTTC.

The rearrangement uses TRBV11-2 and TRBJ1-4; D is unclear. The ends were cut back, 8 bases at V and 7 bases at J, with 23 bases in the middle. The V gene's germline CDR1 is SGHAT and CDR2 FQNNGV. The CDR3 has 16 residues. CDR3 in DNA: TGTGCCAGCCGGCGCATCTGGAGGGTTGGGTGTGAAAAACTGTTTTTT. This gives the protein CASRRIWRVGCEKLFF.

The V and J genes are TRBV4-1 and TRBJ1-6; D unresolved. The length of the CDR3 is 14 residues. Germline V gene lookup returns CDR1 MGHRA and CDR2 YSYEKL. V was pared by 1 base and J by 6 bases, with 7 bases between. CDR3 coding DNA: TGCGCCAGCAGCCAAGGGTGGGCTAATTCACCCCTCCACTTT. This codes for CASSQGWANSPLHF.